The rows below give T cell receptor beta chains drawn from one sample of a study of post-analysis software for immune sequencing data. TCRdb processed the PCR reads anew with MiXCR; each CDR3 protein has one entry. The sample has 700,000 to 800,000 distinct CDR3 sequences, roughly 27% seen once. Material: blood. These TCRs come from a girl aged 10 to 17 with multiple sclerosis. CDR3s include the opening cysteine and the closing phenylalanine or tryptophan. D genes are given only for firm matches. Where a row states a size, it is once, few, many or the class of an expanded clone; other rows omit it.

D	V	J	size	DNA	CDR3
.	TRBV2	TRBJ1-2	few	TGTGCCAGCAGTGAATTACAGGGAGACTTCTATGGCTACACCTTC	CASSELQGDFYGYTF
TRBD2	TRBV9	TRBJ2-1	.	TGTGCCAGCAGCGTTGGACTAGCGGGAGGGCGGGAGCAGTTCTTC	CASSVGLAGGREQFF
.	TRBV12-5	TRBJ2-1	.	TGTGCTAGTGGTTTGGGTAACAGGGTCGGTTATGAGCAGTTCTTC	CASGLGNRVGYEQFF
.	TRBV4-1	TRBJ2-5	.	TGCGCCAGCAGCCAAGAAGTAGAACAAGAGACCCAGTACTTC	CASSQEVEQETQYF
.	TRBV3-1	TRBJ2-7	.	TGTGCCAGCAGCCAAGTGAAGGGCGAGCAGTACTTC	CASSQVKGEQYF
.	TRBV12-3/TRBV12-4	TRBJ2-7	many	TGTGCCAGCAGTTTATCCGACAGCTCCTACGAGCAGTACTTC	CASSLSDSSYEQYF
TRBD2	TRBV3-1	TRBJ2-5	.	TGTGCCAGCAGCCAAGTGGCGGGAGGGGGGCAAGAGACCCAGTACTTC	CASSQVAGGGQETQYF
.	TRBV27	TRBJ2-3	.	TGTGCCAGCAGTATCACGGGCCTCGGCGCAGATACGCAGTATTTT	CASSITGLGADTQYF
.	TRBV27	TRBJ2-7	.	TGTGCCAGCAGTTTCCACGGACTACCCTACGAGCAGTACTTC	CASSFHGLPYEQYF
TRBD2	TRBV15	TRBJ2-3	many	TGTGCCACCAGTGTAGCGGGGGGGCCCGGAGATACGCAGTATTTT	CATSVAGGPGDTQYF
.	TRBV7-2	TRBJ2-6	once	TGTGCCAGCAGCTTATGGCGGATCTCTGGGGCCAACGTCCTGACTTTC	CASSLWRISGANVLTF
.	TRBV20-1	TRBJ1-2	.	TGCAGTGCTAGATCGGCTGGCTACACCTTC	CSARSAGYTF
.	TRBV4-2	TRBJ2-7	few	TGTGCCAGCAGCCAAGATTTAGGGCTGTGGGAGCAGTACTTC	CASSQDLGLWEQYF
TRBD1	TRBV5-5	TRBJ2-7	.	TGTGCCAGCAGCTTGGGAGGGGGCGCGGGCGAGCAGTACTTC	CASSLGGGAGEQYF
TRBD1	TRBV29-1	TRBJ2-2	.	TGCAGCGTTATTGGACAGGTATCTAACACCGGGGAGCTGTTTTTT	CSVIGQVSNTGELFF
.	TRBV20-1	TRBJ2-1	few	TGCAGTGCTAGGACTAACGGGATCTTGTATGAGCAGTTCTTC	CSARTNGILYEQFF
TRBD2	TRBV12-3/TRBV12-4	TRBJ2-5	many	TGTGCCAGCAGTCCTGGGACTAGCGGGGGACAGACCCAGTACTTC	CASSPGTSGGQTQYF
.	TRBV12-3/TRBV12-4	TRBJ1-5	few	TGTGCCAGCAGTTTTAGCGGGGCAGATCAGCCCCAGCATTTT	CASSFSGADQPQHF
.	TRBV10-3	TRBJ2-2	.	TGTGCCATCAGTGAGTCGGACGGGGCTGCCGGGGAGCTGTTTTTT	CAISESDGAAGELFF